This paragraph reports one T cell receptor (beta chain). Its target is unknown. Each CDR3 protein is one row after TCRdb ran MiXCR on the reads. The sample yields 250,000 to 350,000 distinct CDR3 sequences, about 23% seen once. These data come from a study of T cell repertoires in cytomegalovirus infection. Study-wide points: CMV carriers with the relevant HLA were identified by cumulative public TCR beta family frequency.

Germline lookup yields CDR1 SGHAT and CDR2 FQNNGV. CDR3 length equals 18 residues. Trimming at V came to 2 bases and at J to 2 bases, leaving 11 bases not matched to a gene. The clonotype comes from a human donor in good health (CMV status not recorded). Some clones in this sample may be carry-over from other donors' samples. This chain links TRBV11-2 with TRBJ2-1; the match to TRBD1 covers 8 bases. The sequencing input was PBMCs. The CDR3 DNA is TGTGCCAGCAGCTTAAACACAGGACAGGGTGGAACCTACAATGAGCAGTTCTTC. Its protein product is CASSLNTGQGGTYNEQFF.